One sample yielded the 18 T cell receptor beta chains listed below, sequenced in a study of T cells in Graves' hyperthyroidism and ophthalmopathy. Amplification of TCR beta CDR3 regions was performed using RNA transcripts as template. HTBI primers were used for first-round RT-PCR of the TCR CDR3. TCRdb re-called the multiplex PCR reads through MiXCR, storing one row per CDR3 protein. The sample lists around 240,000 distinct CDR3 sequences, less than 20% occurring once. Source material: blood. The source of these receptors is a young woman with Graves' ophthalmopathy.

This clonotype came up many times. In DNA, the CDR3 is TGTGCCACCAGCAGAGGGAGAAACACTGAAGCTTTCTTT. Amino acids: CATSRGRNTEAFF. The gene calls are TRBV15 and TRBJ1-1; D gene uncertain. V dropped 1 base and J dropped 2 bases, with 5 bases sitting between them. This CDR3 has 13 residues. Germline V gene data show CDR1 as LNHNV and CDR2 as YYDKDF (reference sequence).

In its sample, this clonotype was seen many times. The chain joins TRBV3-1 to TRBJ2-7; D unresolved. V was pared by 3 bases and J by 4 bases, with 4 bases between. CDR1 LGHDT and CDR2 YNNKEL come from the germline V gene (reference sequence). The CDR3 covers 11 residues. CDR3 nucleotides: TGTGCCAGCAGCCAGCAGTACGAGCAGTACTTC. This codes for CASSQQYEQYF.

This clonotype was counted many times. CDR3 DNA: TGTGCCAGCAGCTTAGGCGGTGTGGCGAACACTGAAGCTTTCTTT. It codes for CASSLGGVANTEAFF. The chain links TRBV7-2 to TRBJ1-1, with no clear D. V was pared by 1 base and J by 1 base, with 10 bases between. Germline lookup yields CDR1 SGHTA and CDR2 FQGNSA. This CDR3 region has 15 residues.

This clonotype was seen ten or more times. J is TRBJ2-1 and V is TRBV28; D unresolved. The CDR3 is 13 amino acids. Trimming stripped 8 bases from V and 0 bases from J, with 8 bases between. Looked up from germline, CDR1 is MDHEN and CDR2 is SYDVKM. CDR3 nucleotide sequence: TGTGCCAGCGGGCCTCCCTCCTACAATGAGCAGTTCTTC. This codes for CASGPPSYNEQFF. The whole variable domain, remainder taken from reference TRBV28 and TRBJ2-1, is DVKVTQSSRYLVKRTGEKVFLECVQDMDHENMFWYRQDPGLGLRLIYFSYDVKMKEKGDIPEGYSVSREKKERFSLILESASTNQTSMYLCASGPPSYNEQFFGPGTRLTVL.

This clonotype appeared many times. This sequence joins TRBV7-2 and TRBJ1-2; weak D call: TRBD1 (6 bases). Germline V gene sequence: CDR1 SGHTA, CDR2 FQGNSA. The V gene lost 0 bases and the J gene lost 2 bases, with 10 bases spanning the gap. The CDR3 contains 15 residues. The DNA of the CDR3 is TGTGCCAGCAGCTTAGCCAGGGGAATAAACTATGGCTACACCTTC. Translating gives CASSLARGINYGYTF. The variable domain in full, completed from reference TRBV7-2 and TRBJ1-2, reads GAGVSQSPSNKVTEKGKDVELRCDPISGHTALYWYRQSLGQGLEFLIYFQGNSAPDKSGLPSDRFSAERTGGSVSTLTIQRTQQEDSAVYLCASSLARGINYGYTFGSGTRLTVV.

This clonotype was observed at least ten times. V is TRBV11-2 and J is TRBJ2-1; D is uncertain. CDR3 length: 15 residues. V was clipped by 5 bases and J by 5 bases, with 16 bases between them. Germline loops: CDR1 SGHAT, CDR2 FQNNGV. The DNA of the CDR3 is TGTGCCAGCAGCCACCCTCTCCGCCGGCACAATGAGCAGTTCTTC. Its protein product is CASSHPLRRHNEQFF.

The chain links TRBV9 to TRBJ2-5, with 7 bases that match TRBD1. V trimming: 4 bases; J trimming: 2 bases; junction bases outside the gene matches: 5. Germline loops: CDR1 SGDLS, CDR2 YYNGEE. The CDR3 sequence is 14 residues long. The CDR3 DNA sequence: TGTGCCAGCAGCTACCGGGACAGACAAGAGACCCAGTACTTC. It translates to CASSYRDRQETQYF.

This clonotype was observed at least ten times. The chain links TRBV3-1 to TRBJ1-1; no firm D call. This CDR3 spans 14 amino acids. Trimming stripped 0 bases from V and 5 bases from J, with 10 bases between. Germline lookup yields CDR1 LGHDT and CDR2 YNNKEL (reference sequence). This chain's CDR3 is CASSQDAPGTEAFF. CDR3 coding DNA: TGTGCCAGCAGCCAAGACGCACCGGGAACTGAAGCTTTCTTT.

This clonotype appeared many times. The chain combines TRBV6-5 with TRBJ1-2; 7 bases line up with TRBD1. The CDR3 covers 13 residues. The ends lost 0 bases at V and 8 bases at J; junction bases unmatched: 3. Germline V gene data show CDR1 as MNHEY and CDR2 as SVGAGI. As DNA, the CDR3 is TGTGCCAGCAGTTACTCCAGGGGGGGAGGCTACACCTTC. As protein: CASSYSRGGGYTF.

The gene calls are TRBV28 and TRBJ2-7, with a weak D call TRBD1 (6 bases). The germline CDR1 and CDR2 sequences are MDHEN and SYDVKM. The CDR3 sequence is 14 residues long. The ends were cut back, 3 bases at V and 4 bases at J, with 13 bases in the middle. DNA for the CDR3: TGTGCCAGCAGTTTCTCAGGGGTTCAATACGAGCAGTACTTC. It encodes CASSFSGVQYEQYF.

This clonotype has a count of ten or more. The rearrangement joins TRBV7-2 to TRBJ1-4, with 7 bases lining up with TRBD1. V shed 4 bases, J shed 2 bases, and the junction held 7 bases outside the gene matches. Germline-derived CDR1 and CDR2 are SGHTA and FQGNSA. CDR3 length: 16 amino acids. In DNA form, the CDR3 reads TGTGCCAGCAGCTCTACTGCGACAGGGACTAATGAAAAACTGTTTTTT. It yields the protein CASSSTATGTNEKLFF.

This clonotype has a count of ten or more. J is TRBJ1-2 and V is TRBV19; 7 nucleotides match TRBD1. There are 14 residues in the CDR3. The germline gives CDR1 LNHDA, CDR2 SQIVND (reference sequence). V lost 4 bases to trimming and J lost 4 bases; unmatched junction nucleotides: 6. In nucleotides, the CDR3 is TGTGCCAGTAGTAATCGACAGGGACCCTATGGCTACACCTTC. This translates into CASSNRQGPYGYTF.

There are many counts of this clonotype. This chain joins TRBV13 and TRBJ1-3; D possibly corresponds to TRBD1 (5 bases). From germline, CDR1 is PRHDT and CDR2 FYEKMQ (reference sequence). The V and J ends lost 5 bases and 0 bases respectively, with 17 bases between them. CDR3 size: 17 residues. CDR3 nucleotide sequence: TGTGCCAGCAGCACGCGTCTGGGGGGTCTCTCTGGAAACACCATATATTTT. This codes for CASSTRLGGLSGNTIYF. The full variable domain, rest sourced from reference TRBV13 and TRBJ1-3, is AAGVIQSPRHLIKEKRETATLKCYPIPRHDTVYWYQQGPGQDPQFLISFYEKMQSDKGSIPDRFSAQQFSDYHSELNMSSLELGDSALYFCASSTRLGGLSGNTIYFGEGSWLTVV.

Ten or more counts support this clonotype. The genes are TRBV7-2 and TRBJ1-1, with 12 bases matching TRBD1. V shed 1 base, J shed 5 bases, and the junction held 11 bases outside the gene matches. Germline values: CDR1 SGHTA, CDR2 FQGNSA. CDR3 size: 18 residues. This CDR3 reads CASSLGFRDRGLSTEAFF. In nucleotides, the CDR3 is TGTGCCAGCAGCTTAGGGTTTCGGGACAGGGGGCTAAGTACTGAAGCTTTCTTT.

This clonotype was recorded at least ten times. The CDR3 does not close with the conserved phenylalanine or tryptophan, likely indicating a read error. The genes are TRBV7-2 and TRBJ1-1; D is unclear. V was cut by 5 bases and J by 0 bases, with 10 bases left in between. Germline CDR1 SGHTA, CDR2 FQGNSA. The CDR3 is made up of 14 amino acids. This CDR3 is CASSPGRMNTEAFS. The CDR3 DNA sequence: TGTGCCAGCAGCCCTGGACGCATGAACACTGAAGCTTTCTCT.

This clonotype was picked up many times. This sequence joins TRBV3-1 and TRBJ1-4; tentatively, D is TRBD1 (6 bases). Between the trimmed V and J ends, which lost 1 base and 3 bases, there was a span of 12 bases. Germline V lookup: CDR1 LGHDT, CDR2 YNNKEL (reference sequence). CDR3 length equals 16 residues. DNA for the CDR3: TGTGCCAGCAGCCAAGTTATGGGGGCCTCTAATGAAAAACTGTTTTTT. It specifies CASSQVMGASNEKLFF.

The chain uses TRBV4-1 and TRBJ2-2, with 7 bases identical to TRBD2. The junction had 13 bases not matched to a gene; V was cut back by 2 bases and J by 1 base. The CDR3 is 19 residues long. Germline V gives CDR1 MGHRA, CDR2 YSYEKL. CDR3 in amino acids: CASSQRGGGLAENTGELFF. CDR3 bases: TGCGCCAGCAGCCAACGGGGAGGAGGGCTAGCGGAGAACACCGGGGAGCTGTTTTTT.

This clonotype occurred many times. This sequence joins TRBV25-1 and TRBJ2-1, with D maybe TRBD2 (5 bases). This CDR3 contains 14 residues. Germline V gene data show CDR1 as MGHDK and CDR2 as SYGVNS. V lost 1 base and J lost 1, with 5 bases in between. The CDR3 coding sequence is TGTGCCAGCAGTGAATCGGGGTCCTACAATGAGCAGTTCTTC. Residues: CASSESGSYNEQFF.